This TCR beta chain emerged from a study of long-term antiretroviral therapy in people with HIV. Study-wide findings and caveats: It was observed that HIV repertoires exhibited narrower CDR3 length ranges than controls.

Remarks on this clone: The antigen remains undetermined.

CDR1 is KGHSH, CDR2 LQKENI, per germline. J lost 4 bases, V lost 3 bases, and 4 bases had no gene match. This CDR3 is 16 amino acids long. Running of the v3.0 immunoSEQ assay took place at survey level. Each sample aimed for 40,000-50,000 sequenced T-cell genomes. Here immunoSEQ multiplex PCR was the method, and the copy in TCRdb shows in-frame clones only, minus some. Found here are just under 40,000 clones, 80% to 90% of them singletons; the top ten hold about 4%. The study drew at least one pre-ART and at least two post-ART PBMC samples from every donor. The V call is TRBV18, the J call TRBJ2-3; 13 bases align to TRBD2. The source is a woman under 30 with HIV. This specimen consisted of unsorted PBMCs, obtained just before starting antiretroviral therapy. CDR3 amino acids: CASSPGLAGEADTQYF. The CDR3 coding sequence is TGTGCCAGCTCACCCGGACTAGCGGGAGAAGCAGATACGCAGTATTTT.